This TCR beta chain was identified during a study of T cells in Graves' hyperthyroidism and ophthalmopathy. There are many counts of this clonotype. Its specificity is unknown. Germline-derived CDR1 and CDR2 are LNHDA and SQIVND (reference sequence). CDR3 length: 14 residues. V was clipped by 5 bases and J by 4 bases, with 14 bases between them. Amplified TCR beta CDR3 regions derived from RNA transcripts. The HTBI primer set drove a first-round RT-PCR of the TCR CDR3. TCRdb used MiXCR to reprocess the multiplex PCR reads, holding one entry per CDR3 protein. Of a few hundred thousand distinct CDR3 sequences detected, approximately 44% appear once; the ten largest clones hold approximately 7.5%. A lack of ophthalmopathy progression within 18 months defined stable Graves' hyperthyroidism. Study findings and constraints: Ophthalmopathy and stable hyperthyroidism were separated by a 13 V-J model.

The source material was peripheral blood or thyroid tissue (not recorded which). The chain uses TRBV19 and TRBJ1-2, with a tentative D call TRBD1 (6 bases). The TCR was taken from a woman younger than 30 with Graves' hyperthyroidism. The CDR3 bases are TGTGCCAGTAGTCGGGACACCGCGTTCTATGGCTACACCTTC. This translates into CASSRDTAFYGYTF.